What follows is one T cell receptor (beta chain) and its context. The antigen is undetermined. Amplification used 52 TRBV primers and 13 TRBJ primers. Using immunoSEQ multiplex PCR, the repertoire was profiled, and TCRdb retains in-frame clones only, with some absent. The data contain approximately 6,100 clones, 80% to 90% of them singletons. The data were taken from a study of regulatory T cells. Regarding the study as a whole: In CD3G deficiency, regulatory T cells had lower Shannon diversity than autologous conventional CD4+ and control regulatory cells. Regulatory T cells showed the strongest V-J pair restriction and V/J gene skewing among patient repertoires.

Trimming left V 2 bases short and J 9 bases short, with 8 bases between. The CDR3 has 11 residues. Germline CDR1 MDHEN, CDR2 SYDVKM. A couple of CD3G-deficient patients had more severe autoimmunity; all had some. Sorting split CD4+ cells into CD25-high CD127-low Tregs and CD25-low CD127-high conventional T cells. The sample taken for sequencing was CD4+ Tregs sorted from blood. The sequence was collected from a person under 30 with CD3G deficiency. V is TRBV28 and J is TRBJ2-7, with unresolved D. CDR3 protein: CASSLDKRQYF. The CDR3 bases are TGTGCCAGCAGTTTAGATAAAAGGCAGTACTTC.